This entry describes one T cell receptor beta chain. The germline V gene has CDR1 SEHNR and CDR2 FQNEAQ (reference sequence). V dropped 1 base and J dropped 6; count of bases not matched to a gene: 9. The CDR3 spans 16 residues. This entry belongs to a study of OX40 agonist ivuxolimab in advanced cancers. The method was immunoSEQ multiplex PCR; TCRdb's version includes in-frame clones alone and lacks a portion of them. The table lists 60,000 to 90,000 clones, roughly 80% of them singletons. Anyone with autoimmune disease history or systemic immunosuppression was excluded. The TCR originated in an adult with an advanced solid tumor such as melanoma, head and neck, liver or kidney cancer. The specimen was CD4+ or CD8+ T cells sorted from blood, collected in a trial of the OX40 agonist ivuxolimab. The chain combines TRBV7-9 with TRBJ1-5, with 7 bases lining up with TRBD1. Here the CDR3 reads CASSLGAGGRAQPQHF. For the CDR3, the DNA is TGTGCCAGCAGCTTAGGGGCAGGGGGTCGGGCTCAGCCCCAGCATTTT.